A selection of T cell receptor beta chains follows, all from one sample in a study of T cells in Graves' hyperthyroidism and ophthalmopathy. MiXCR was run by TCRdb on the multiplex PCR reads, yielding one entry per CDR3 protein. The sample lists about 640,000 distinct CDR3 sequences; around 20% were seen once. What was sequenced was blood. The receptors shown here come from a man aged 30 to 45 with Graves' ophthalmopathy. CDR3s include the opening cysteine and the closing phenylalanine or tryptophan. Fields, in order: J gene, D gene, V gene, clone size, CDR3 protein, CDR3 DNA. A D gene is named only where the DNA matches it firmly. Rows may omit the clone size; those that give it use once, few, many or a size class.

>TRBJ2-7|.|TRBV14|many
CASSQDLRNSYEQYF
TGTGCCAGCAGCCAAGATCTGCGCAACTCCTACGAGCAGTACTTC
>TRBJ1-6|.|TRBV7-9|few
CASSPGLPNSPLHF
TGTGCCAGCAGCCCGGGACTCCCGAATTCACCCCTCCACTTT
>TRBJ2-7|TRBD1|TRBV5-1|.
CASSLGDRAPEQYF
TGCGCCAGCAGCTTGGGGGACAGGGCCCCCGAGCAGTACTTC
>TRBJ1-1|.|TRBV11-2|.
CASSSEGGTEAFF
TGTGCCAGCAGTTCAGAGGGAGGCACTGAAGCTTTCTTT
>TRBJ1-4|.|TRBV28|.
CASSPTDRLATNEKLFF
TGTGCCAGCAGCCCCACCGACAGGCTTGCAACTAATGAAAAACTGTTTTTT
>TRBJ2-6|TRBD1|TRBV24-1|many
CATGTGGLSSGANVLTF
TGTGCCACCGGGACAGGGGGCCTTAGCTCTGGGGCCAACGTCCTGACTTTC
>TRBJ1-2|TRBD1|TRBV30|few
CAWSPGTGTNYGYTF
TGTGCCTGGAGTCCCGGGACAGGAACTAACTATGGCTACACCTTC
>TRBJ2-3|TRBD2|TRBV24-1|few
CATSFPGLAGGPGTDTQYF
TGTGCCACCAGCTTCCCGGGACTAGCGGGAGGGCCCGGCACAGATACGCAGTATTTT
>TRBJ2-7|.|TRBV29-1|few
CSAQTGQGLYEQYF
TGCAGCGCCCAGACAGGGCAGGGACTATACGAGCAGTACTTC
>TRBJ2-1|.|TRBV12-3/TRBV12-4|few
CASSLLAPNEQFF
TGTGCCAGCAGTCTCCTCGCCCCCAATGAGCAGTTCTTC
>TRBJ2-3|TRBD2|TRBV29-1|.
CSVVAREGKPDTQYF
TGCAGCGTTGTCGCTCGGGAGGGGAAACCAGATACGCAGTATTTT
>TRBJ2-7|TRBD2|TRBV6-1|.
CASSLRLAGDYEQYF
TGTGCCAGCAGTCTCCGACTAGCGGGAGACTACGAGCAGTACTTC
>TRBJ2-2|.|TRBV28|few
CASSLNRAEITGELFF
TGTGCCAGCAGTTTAAATCGGGCAGAAATCACCGGGGAGCTGTTTTTT
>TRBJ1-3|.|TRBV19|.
CASSPRTGATGNTIYF
TGTGCCAGTAGTCCCCGGACGGGAGCAACTGGAAACACCATATATTTT
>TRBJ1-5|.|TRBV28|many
CASSLGLVRPTNQPQHF
TGTGCCAGCAGTTTGGGCTTGGTCCGACCAACTAATCAGCCCCAGCATTTT
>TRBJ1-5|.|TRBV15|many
CATSREVGNQPQHF
TGTGCCACCAGCAGAGAGGTGGGGAATCAGCCCCAGCATTTT
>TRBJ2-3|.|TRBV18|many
CASSPLGTQYF
TGTGCCAGCTCACCTTTGGGGACGCAGTATTTT
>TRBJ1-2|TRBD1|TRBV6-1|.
CASSPEQGEIYGYTF
TGTGCCAGCAGCCCTGAACAGGGGGAGATCTACGGCTACACCTTC
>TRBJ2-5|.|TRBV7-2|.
CASSFGFGESETQYF
TGTGCCAGCAGCTTCGGTTTTGGGGAGTCTGAGACCCAGTACTTC
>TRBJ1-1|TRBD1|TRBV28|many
CASRDRGLTEAFF
TGTGCCAGCAGGGACAGGGGGCTCACTGAAGCTTTCTTT
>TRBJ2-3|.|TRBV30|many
CAWIAGDRGTDTQYF
TGTGCCTGGATAGCGGGGGACAGGGGTACAGATACGCAGTATTTT
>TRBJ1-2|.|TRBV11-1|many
CASSRTTANYGYTF
TGTGCCAGCAGCCGTACCACAGCTAACTATGGCTACACCTTC
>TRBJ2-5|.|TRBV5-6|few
CASSFGELIETQYF
TGTGCCAGCAGCTTTGGGGAACTGATAGAGACCCAGTACTTC
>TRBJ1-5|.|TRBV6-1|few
CASSHSGNNQPQHF
TGTGCCAGCAGTCACTCAGGGAACAATCAGCCCCAGCATTTT
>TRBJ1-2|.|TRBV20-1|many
CSVTKSVLGGYTF
TGCAGTGTTACCAAATCGGTTCTGGGTGGCTACACCTTC
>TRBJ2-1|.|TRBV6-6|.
CASSYSTGHRYNEQFF
TGTGCCAGCAGTTACTCGACTGGACACCGCTACAATGAGCAGTTCTTC
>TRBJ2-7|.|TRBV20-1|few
CSARDYGSSYEQYF
TGCAGTGCTAGAGATTATGGAAGCTCCTACGAGCAGTACTTC
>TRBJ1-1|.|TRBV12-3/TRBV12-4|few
CASSSPNRWGQTFF
TGTGCCAGCAGTTCCCCTAACAGGTGGGGACAAACTTTCTTT
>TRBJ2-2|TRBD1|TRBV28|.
CASGDGTANTGELFF
TGTGCCAGCGGGGATGGGACAGCCAACACCGGGGAGCTGTTTTTT
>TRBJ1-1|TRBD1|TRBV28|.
CASSSGGRVNTEAFF
TGTGCCAGCAGTTCAGGGGGTAGGGTGAACACTGAAGCTTTCTTT
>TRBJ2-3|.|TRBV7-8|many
CASSRGPDTQYF
TGTGCCAGCAGCCGGGGCCCAGATACGCAGTATTTT
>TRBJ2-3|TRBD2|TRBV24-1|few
CATSFPGLAGDTNTQYF
TGTGCCACCAGCTTCCCGGGACTAGCGGGAGACACCAATACGCAGTATTTT
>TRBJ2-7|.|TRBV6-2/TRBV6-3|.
CASSYTGPSYEQYF
TGTGCCAGCAGTTACACAGGACCAAGCTACGAGCAGTACTTC
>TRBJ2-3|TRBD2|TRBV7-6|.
CASSLGFSGIAFTDTQYF
TGTGCCAGCAGCTTAGGGTTTAGCGGGATTGCGTTTACAGATACGCAGTATTTT
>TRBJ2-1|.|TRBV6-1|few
CASSGIRDTTGDEQFF
TGTGCCAGCAGTGGAATCCGGGACACTACGGGCGATGAGCAGTTCTTC
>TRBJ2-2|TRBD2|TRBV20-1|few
CSARKAGGGELFF
TGCAGTGCCCGGAAAGCGGGAGGCGGGGAGCTGTTTTTT
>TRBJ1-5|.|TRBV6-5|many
CASSYSGVGNQPQHF
TGTGCCAGCAGTTACTCTGGGGTCGGCAATCAGCCCCAGCATTTT